One and the same sample provided the 32 T cell receptor beta chains below, sequenced in a study of T-cell reconstitution after alpha-beta-depleted transplantation in children. Unique molecular identifiers featured in how the TCRbeta library was prepared. In TCRdb, the PCR reads were re-called with MiXCR into one record per CDR3 protein. The sample consists of some 490,000 distinct CDR3 sequences, approximately 12% of them appearing once. The source material was PBMCs from the stem cell graft donor, sampled from the stem cell graft. The receptors shown here come from a human donor who donated a stem cell graft to a child with combined immunodeficiency.

The CDR3 here is CASRHTSGGGETQYF. CDR3 nucleotides: TGTGCCAGCAGACACACTAGCGGGGGGGGAGAGACCCAGTACTTC. The chain joins TRBV6-2 or TRBV6-3 to TRBJ2-5; 13 bases agree with TRBD2. Unmatched junction bases numbered 5, after V lost 6 bases and J lost 4 bases. The CDR3 loop spans 15 amino acids. Germline V gene sequence: CDR1 MNHEY, CDR2 SVGEGT.

This clonotype was observed a handful of times. J is TRBJ2-7 and V is TRBV7-3, with 9 positions matching TRBD2. CDR1 is SGHTA, CDR2 FQGTGA, per germline. The CDR3 totals 13 residues. Trimming cost V 6 bases and J 9 bases; bases outside gene matches: 9. The CDR3 region is CASSSSGIDVQYF. The CDR3 DNA is TGTGCCAGCAGTTCTAGCGGGATCGACGTGCAGTACTTC.

The V call is TRBV7-3, the J call TRBJ2-1; 9 bases are a match to TRBD2. This CDR3 spans 15 amino acids. Per the germline V gene, CDR1 is SGHTA and CDR2 is FQGTGA. V gave up 5 bases and J gave up 6 bases; unmatched junction bases: 8. CDR3 DNA sequence: TGTGCCAGCAGCACGCAGCGGGGGGCACTCAATGAGCAGTTCTTC. Translation gives CASSTQRGALNEQFF. The variable domain in full, completed from reference TRBV7-3 and TRBJ2-1, reads GAGVSQTPSNKVTEKGKYVELRCDPISGHTALYWYRQSLGQGPEFLIYFQGTGAADDSGLPNDRFFAVRPEGSVSTLKIQRTERGDSAVYLCASSTQRGALNEQFFGPGTRLTVL.

This clonotype was counted between two and nine times. The gene calls are TRBV6-4 and TRBJ2-3; D might be TRBD1 (5 bases). The V gene lost 0 bases and the J gene lost 2 bases, with 6 bases spanning the gap. This CDR3 region has 14 residues. Per the germline V gene, CDR1 is MRHNA and CDR2 is SNTAGT. CDR3 coding DNA: TGTGCCAGCAGTGACTCAGGGGACACAGATACGCAGTATTTT. Translation: CASSDSGDTDTQYF.

This clonotype appeared a few times. The V call is TRBV12-3 or TRBV12-4, the J call TRBJ1-1; tentative D call: TRBD1 (6 bases). This CDR3 has 14 residues. Trimming stripped 5 bases from V and 6 bases from J, with 16 bases between. CDR3 nucleotides: TGTGCCAGCAGTCAGTTGGGCAACAGGGCTGAAGCTTTCTTT. Translated: CASSQLGNRAEAFF.

This clonotype has a handful of counts. V and J are TRBV9 and TRBJ2-2; TRBD2 matches at 9 bases. From germline, CDR1 is SGDLS and CDR2 YYNGEE. The length of the CDR3 is 16 residues. With V trimmed by 3 bases and J by 3 bases, 6 bases remained unmatched. The CDR3 loop is CASSAVSGGHTGELFF. CDR3 in DNA: TGTGCCAGCAGCGCGGTTAGCGGGGGACACACCGGGGAGCTGTTTTTT.

The chain uses TRBV25-1 and TRBJ2-2; D ambiguous. The CDR3 is 15 residues long. From germline, CDR1 is MGHDK and CDR2 SYGVNS. The V gene lost 2 bases and the J gene lost 3 bases, with 10 bases spanning the gap. CDR3 sequence reads: CASSEVRNYTGELFF. The CDR3 DNA follows: TGTGCCAGCAGTGAAGTCAGGAATTACACCGGGGAGCTGTTTTTT.

The chain couples TRBV9 to TRBJ1-1; TRBD1 aligns across 11 bases. Germline V gene lookup returns CDR1 SGDLS and CDR2 YYNGEE. The CDR3 consists of 14 residues. Trimming removed 3 bases from V and 7 bases from J; junction bases left unmatched: 5. The CDR3 DNA follows: TGTGCCAGCAGCGCTGGACAGGGGGCCAGTGAAGCTTTCTTT. Encoded protein: CASSAGQGASEAFF.

The CDR3 nucleotides are TGCAGCGCCGAAACTAGCGGGAACTCCTACGAGCAGTACTTC. Translated, it gives CSAETSGNSYEQYF. This chain connects TRBV29-1 to TRBJ2-7; TRBD2 aligns across 10 bases. The V gene end was trimmed by 7 bases and the J gene end by 0 bases; junction bases not matched to a gene: 6. The CDR3 length is 14 residues. Germline values: CDR1 SQVTM, CDR2 ANQGSEA.

The V gene is TRBV6-2 or TRBV6-3, the J gene TRBJ2-1; maybe TRBD2 (6 bases). Per germline, CDR1 MNHEY and CDR2 SVGEGT. This CDR3 contains 18 residues. Between the trimmed V and J ends, which lost 7 bases and 0 bases, there was a span of 22 bases. CDR3 residues: CASTTALLAKSSYNEQFF. The CDR3, as DNA: TGTGCCAGCACCACCGCGCTACTAGCAAAGAGCTCCTACAATGAGCAGTTCTTC.

This clonotype was counted a few times. The rearrangement uses TRBV5-6 and TRBJ1-3; D remains unclear. V was shortened by 1 base and J by 7 bases, with 3 bases between the two germline ends. The CDR3 is 11 amino acids. CDR1 is SGHDT, CDR2 YYEEEE, per germline. The CDR3 sequence is CASSLSNTIYF. The CDR3 coding sequence is TGTGCCAGCAGCTTGTCGAACACCATATATTTT. The variable domain in full, with the rest retrieved from reference TRBV5-6 and TRBJ1-3, is DAGVTQSPTHLIKTRGQQVTLRCSPKSGHDTVSWYQQALGQGPQFIFQYYEEEERQRGNFPDRFSGHQFPNYSSELNVNALLLGDSALYLCASSLSNTIYFGEGSWLTVV.

This clonotype was detected many times. J is TRBJ2-1 and V is TRBV5-1, with no clear D. Germline-derived CDR1 and CDR2 are SGHRS and YFSETQ. Trimming cost V 0 bases and J 9 bases, with 10 bases left between them. The CDR3 has 13 amino acids. CDR3 DNA: TGCGCCAGCAGCTTGGTGGGTTTTAGTGAGCAGTTCTTC. As protein: CASSLVGFSEQFF.

In nucleotides, the CDR3 is TGTGCCAGCAGCTCCGCGGGACTAGCGGGGGTAAGCTCCTACAATGAGCAGTTCTTC. It codes for CASSSAGLAGVSSYNEQFF. This sequence joins TRBV11-2 and TRBJ2-1; 14 bases are shared with TRBD2. CDR1 is SGHAT, CDR2 FQNNGV, per germline. This CDR3 has 19 residues. The ends lost 4 bases at V and 0 bases at J; junction bases unmatched: 8. The complete variable domain, with remaining parts taken from reference TRBV11-2 and TRBJ2-1, reads EAGVAQSPRYKIIEKRQSVAFWCNPISGHATLYWYQQILGQGPKLLIQFQNNGVVDDSQLPKDRFSAERLKGVDSTLKIQPAKLEDSAVYLCASSSAGLAGVSSYNEQFFGPGTRLTVL.

This clonotype was counted ten times or more. This chain connects TRBV29-1 to TRBJ2-3, with D unresolved. CDR3 length equals 13 residues. CDR1 is SQVTM and CDR2 is ANQGSEA in the germline V gene. V lost 1 base, J lost 3 bases, and 8 bases lay in between. Written as DNA, the CDR3 is TGCAGCGTTGAAGCCCAGATGACAGATACGCAGTATTTT. The encoded protein is CSVEAQMTDTQYF.

There are a few counts of this clonotype. The V and J genes are TRBV5-1 and TRBJ2-7, with D maybe TRBD1 (5 bases). Germline assignment: CDR1 SGHRS and CDR2 YFSETQ. The CDR3 has 15 residues. V was trimmed by 0 bases and J by 2 bases, leaving 12 bases between them. The CDR3 bases are TGCGCCAGCAGCTTGGGACAGAAAGGGCCCTACGAGCAGTACTTC. It encodes CASSLGQKGPYEQYF.

In this sample, this clonotype turned up many times. The rearrangement uses TRBV6-2 or TRBV6-3 and TRBJ1-4; 11 bases match TRBD1. CDR3 size: 21 residues. J was trimmed by 0 bases and V by 7 bases; bases with no gene match: 19. Germline loops: CDR1 MNHEY, CDR2 SVGEGT. The chain's CDR3 is CASTTQRGTGGTHATNEKLFF. CDR3 sequence (DNA): TGTGCCAGCACAACACAGAGGGGGACAGGGGGAACGCATGCAACTAATGAAAAACTGTTTTTT.

This clonotype has more than one count but fewer than ten. This chain uses TRBV12-3 or TRBV12-4 with TRBJ1-4; no clear D. The CDR3 has 13 amino acids. V shed 10 bases and J shed 7 bases, with 16 bases lying between them. The chain's CDR3 is CAKTGPMSEKLFF. In DNA form, the CDR3 reads TGTGCCAAAACGGGTCCCATGAGTGAAAAACTGTTTTTT.

This chain connects TRBV20-1 to TRBJ2-2; D not resolved. The CDR3 contains 12 residues. V dropped 3 bases and J dropped 3 bases, with 5 bases sitting between them. The germline CDR1 and CDR2 sequences are DFQATT and SNEGSKA (reference sequence). The DNA of the CDR3 is TGCAGTGCTAGGGAATACACCGGGGAGCTGTTTTTT. Translation: CSAREYTGELFF.

This clonotype was seen once. The chain recombines TRBV4-3 with TRBJ2-5; no reliable D call. The CDR3 runs 14 residues. Germline V gives CDR1 LGHNA, CDR2 YSLEER. The V and J ends lost 5 bases and 5 bases respectively, with 15 bases between them. CDR3 in DNA: TGCGCCAGCAGCGCTTCTTGGCCAAGGGAGACCCAGTACTTC. It codes for CASSASWPRETQYF.

This clonotype was counted only a few times. This sequence joins TRBV10-3 and TRBJ2-7; D is ambiguous. The V end was cut by 1 base, the J end by 1 base, with 5 bases between. The CDR3 sequence is 13 residues long. CDR1 and CDR2 from the germline V gene are ENHRY and SYGVKD. The CDR3 is CAISELISYEQYF. CDR3 in DNA: TGTGCCATCAGTGAGTTAATTTCCTACGAGCAGTACTTC.

This clonotype was picked up a small number of times. V and J are TRBV29-1 and TRBJ2-7, with 10 bases identical to TRBD1. Germline values: CDR1 SQVTM, CDR2 ANQGSEA. The CDR3 spans 13 residues. The trim removed 6 bases at V and 6 bases at J, leaving 8 bases unmatched. CDR3 sequence (DNA): TGCAGCGTACAAAGACAGGGGGCGGGCGAGCAGTACTTC. Translation: CSVQRQGAGEQYF.

This clonotype was detected many times. CDR3 coding DNA: TGTGCCAGCTCACCCCCCAATCAGCCCCAGCATTTT. Protein sequence: CASSPPNQPQHF. The rearrangement joins TRBV18 to TRBJ1-5, with D unclear. V dropped 3 bases and J dropped 3 bases, with 3 bases sitting between them. From germline, CDR1 is KGHSH and CDR2 LQKENI. The CDR3 spans 12 residues.

The genes are TRBV20-1 and TRBJ1-6; D is unclear. V was trimmed by 2 bases and J by 8 bases, leaving 10 bases between them. This CDR3 has 13 amino acids. Germline CDR1 reads DFQATT; CDR2 reads SNEGSKA (reference sequence). The CDR3 reads CSARQTMDSPLHF. The CDR3 region has the DNA TGCAGTGCTAGACAAACTATGGATTCACCCCTCCACTTT.

This clonotype has a count of ten or more. The chain carries TRBV7-9 and TRBJ2-2; TRBD1 matches at 7 bases. The J segment lost 7 bases and the V segment lost 5 bases, leaving 7 bases of the junction unmatched. Germline lookup yields CDR1 SEHNR and CDR2 FQNEAQ (reference sequence). This CDR3 spans 14 amino acids. The CDR3 reads CASSLKRQGGELFF. CDR3 nucleotide sequence: TGTGCCAGCAGCCTAAAACGACAGGGCGGGGAGCTGTTTTTT. Full variable domain (remainder filled in from reference TRBV7-9 and TRBJ2-2): DTGVSQNPRHKITKRGQNVTFRCDPISEHNRLYWYRQTLGQGPEFLTYFQNEAQLEKSRLLSDRFSAERPKGSFSTLEIQRTEQGDSAMYLCASSLKRQGGELFFGEGSRLTVL.

The chain combines TRBV4-3 with TRBJ2-3; D is ambiguous. The CDR3 contains 14 residues. Looked up from germline, CDR1 is LGHNA and CDR2 is YSLEER. V was cut by 1 base and J by 2 bases, with 7 bases left in between. CDR3 protein: CASSQGAFTDTQYF. CDR3 coding DNA: TGCGCCAGCAGCCAAGGCGCTTTCACAGATACGCAGTATTTT.

The chain links TRBV29-1 to TRBJ2-7; 9 bases line up with TRBD2. CDR1 SQVTM and CDR2 ANQGSEA come from the germline V gene. After removal of 5 bases from V and 4 bases from J, the junction contained 6 bases not matched to a gene. This CDR3 has 13 residues. The CDR3 nucleotides read TGCAGCGTTTCGGCTAGCGGGGTTTACGAGCAGTACTTC. Translating it yields CSVSASGVYEQYF.

In this sample, this clonotype turned up many times. CDR3 bases: TGCGCCAGCAGCCAAGACTCTACAGGGACCAGCACAGATACGCAGTATTTT. Protein product: CASSQDSTGTSTDTQYF. The rearrangement links TRBV4-3 to TRBJ2-3; D might be TRBD1 (6 bases). This CDR3 is built from 17 residues. CDR1 is LGHNA, CDR2 YSLEER, per germline. Trimming removed 0 bases at V and 0 bases at J, with 13 bases between.

This rearrangement joins TRBV19 to TRBJ2-2, with unresolved D. V dropped 9 bases and J dropped 1 base, with 9 bases sitting between them. Germline-derived CDR1 and CDR2 are LNHDA and SQIVND (reference sequence). This CDR3 spans 13 amino acids. CDR3 in DNA: TGTGCCAGCGGAAGAGTGAACACCGGGGAGCTGTTTTTT. It specifies CASGRVNTGELFF.

This clonotype came up many times. The chain joins TRBV7-8 to TRBJ2-7, with D hard to call. CDR1 is SGHVS and CDR2 is FQNEAQ in the germline V gene. V shed 5 bases and J shed 4 bases, with 15 bases lying between them. This CDR3 contains 14 residues. CDR3 loop: CASSPPQTTYEQYF. CDR3 nucleotides: TGTGCCAGCAGCCCCCCACAGACCACTTACGAGCAGTACTTC.

This clonotype was picked up many times. V usage is TRBV30 and J usage is TRBJ2-3; no clear D gene. V lost 0 bases to trimming and J lost 5 bases, with 3 bases between them. Germline V lookup: CDR1 GTSNPN, CDR2 SVGIG (reference sequence). CDR3 length: 11 residues. In DNA form, the CDR3 reads TGTGCCTGGAGTGTACAAGATACGCAGTATTTT. Its protein is CAWSVQDTQYF.

This clonotype was observed a handful of times. The rearrangement links TRBV3-1 to TRBJ2-7, with 8 nucleotides matching TRBD2. CDR1 is LGHDT and CDR2 is YNNKEL in the germline V gene (reference sequence). The CDR3 contains 18 residues. J lost 6 bases, V lost 5 bases, and 21 bases had no gene match. The CDR3 coding sequence is TGTGCCAGCAGCGGTACTAGCGGTCCCTACAACTCTCGAGGCGAGCAGTACTTC. This gives the protein CASSGTSGPYNSRGEQYF.

This clonotype was seen ten or more times. The chain joins TRBV27 to TRBJ2-4, with D perhaps TRBD1 (6 bases). In germline, CDR1 is MNHEY, CDR2 SMNVEV (reference sequence). The CDR3 loop spans 15 amino acids. Trimming took off 3 bases at V and 10 bases at J, with 19 bases between the two ends. The CDR3 loop is CASSLGAASSPIQYF. CDR3 sequence (DNA): TGTGCCAGCAGTTTGGGGGCAGCCTCCTCTCCAATTCAGTACTTC.